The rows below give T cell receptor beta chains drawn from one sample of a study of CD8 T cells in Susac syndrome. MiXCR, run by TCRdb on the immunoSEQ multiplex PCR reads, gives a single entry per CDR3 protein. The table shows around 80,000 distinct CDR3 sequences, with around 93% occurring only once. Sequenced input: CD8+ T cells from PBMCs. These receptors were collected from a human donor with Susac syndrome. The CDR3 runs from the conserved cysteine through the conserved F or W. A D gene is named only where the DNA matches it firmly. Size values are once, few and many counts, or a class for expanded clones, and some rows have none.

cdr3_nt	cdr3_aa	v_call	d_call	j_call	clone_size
TGTGCCAGCAGCCCCCCGGGACTAGCTGCCAATGAGCAGTTCTTC	CASSPPGLAANEQFF	TRBV11-2	TRBD2	TRBJ2-1	once
TGTGCCAGCAGTTTACTTGCCCAGCCCCAGCATTTT	CASSLLAQPQHF	TRBV28	-	TRBJ1-5	-
TGTGCCAGCAGCCAAGATCTAGGGAACTACGAGCAGTACTTC	CASSQDLGNYEQYF	TRBV3-1	-	TRBJ2-7	once
TGTGCCAGCAGCCTTACTAGCGGGAGGCGCCAAGAGACCCAGTACTTC	CASSLTSGRRQETQYF	TRBV3-1	TRBD2	TRBJ2-5	-
TGTGCCAGCAGCCGTGCCACGGAGCCTAGCACAGATACGCAGTATTTT	CASSRATEPSTDTQYF	TRBV14	-	TRBJ2-3	-
TGTGCCAGCAGTTTATCGGGGGGCCCGAGAGGCGAGCAGTACTTC	CASSLSGGPRGEQYF	TRBV28	-	TRBJ2-7	-
TGTGCCAGCAGTCTCCAGGGACTTACCGGGGAGCTGTTTTTT	CASSLQGLTGELFF	TRBV6-5	-	TRBJ2-2	-
TGTGCCAGCAGCTTGCTTATGGGGTTCACAGATACGCAGTATTTT	CASSLLMGFTDTQYF	TRBV7-6	-	TRBJ2-3	-
TGTGCCAGCAGTTTAGTTCCAGGGACAGGTTATTCCGGGGAGCTGTTTTTT	CASSLVPGTGYSGELFF	TRBV12-3/TRBV12-4	TRBD1	TRBJ2-2	-
TGTGCCAGCAGCCCTGCCGACAGGGGCCTTACCTACGAGCAGTACTTC	CASSPADRGLTYEQYF	TRBV7-6	TRBD1	TRBJ2-7	-
TGCAGTGCCCAGCAATCTAGGCAGGGAATACCCTACGAGCAGTACTTC	CSAQQSRQGIPYEQYF	TRBV20-1	-	TRBJ2-7	-
TGTGCCAGCATGGCCGCGAAGGATACGCAGTATTTT	CASMAAKDTQYF	TRBV7-9	-	TRBJ2-3	-
TGTGCCATCAGTGAGGTTGGCAAGGAAGGGTACTTCTTC	CAISEVGKEGYFF	TRBV10-3	-	TRBJ2-1	-
TGTGCCAGCTCCGGAGTAGGGGCGGCCAAAAACATTCAGTACTTC	CASSGVGAAKNIQYF	TRBV5-4	-	TRBJ2-4	-
TGTGCCAGCAGCTCCAAGGGAATAGCGGGAGTCTACAATGAGCAGTTCTTC	CASSSKGIAGVYNEQFF	TRBV7-8	TRBD2	TRBJ2-1	-
TGTGCCAGCAGCTTGGACAGGGACTACGAGCAGTACTTC	CASSLDRDYEQYF	TRBV5-6	-	TRBJ2-7	-
TGCGCCAGCAGCACCCGACAGGGGCGAGGGACTGAAGCTTTCTTT	CASSTRQGRGTEAFF	TRBV5-1	TRBD1	TRBJ1-1	-
TGTGCCGGACAGGGCGGGACAGACTCCTACGAGCAGTACTTC	CAGQGGTDSYEQYF	TRBV30	TRBD1	TRBJ2-7	-
TGTGCCAGCAGTGAAGGGATGTCCTATGGCTACACCTTC	CASSEGMSYGYTF	TRBV2	-	TRBJ1-2	-
TGTGCCACCGCAAACAGGGAGAACCCTTACGAGCAGTACTTC	CATANRENPYEQYF	TRBV24-1	-	TRBJ2-7	-
TGCAGTGCTCTACCTTGGGGACAGGGGACTGGAAACACCATATATTTT	CSALPWGQGTGNTIYF	TRBV20-1	TRBD1	TRBJ1-3	-
TGTGCCAGCAGCGTAAATCCGGGAGGAGCTGGCACCGGGGAGCTGTTTTTT	CASSVNPGGAGTGELFF	TRBV9	TRBD2	TRBJ2-2	-
TGTGCCAGCGTTGACCGAATTAATCAGCCCCAGCATTTT	CASVDRINQPQHF	TRBV2	-	TRBJ1-5	-
TGTGCCAGTACCCCAAATCGGGCCGCGAACACTGAAGCTTTCTTT	CASTPNRAANTEAFF	TRBV19	-	TRBJ1-1	-
TGTGCCAGCAGCGCGGGGTACAACTATGGCTACACCTTC	CASSAGYNYGYTF	TRBV9	-	TRBJ1-2	-
TGTGCCAGCAGCCAAGGACCCCGGGGGGCCTCCTACGAGCAGTACTTC	CASSQGPRGASYEQYF	TRBV3-1	-	TRBJ2-7	-
TGCACCAGCAGCCAAAGGTCCGGAGTCTCTGGAAACACCATATATTTT	CTSSQRSGVSGNTIYF	TRBV1	-	TRBJ1-3	-
TGCAGTGCTAGAGACGAACTAGCGGGAGGGCCGTTAAGTTTCCGTCAGGGCACAGATACGCAGTATTTT	CSARDELAGGPLSFRQGTDTQYF	TRBV20-1	TRBD2	TRBJ2-3	-
TGTGCCAGCAGCCGGGCGTGGGGGGGACTTACCTACGAGCAGTACTTC	CASSRAWGGLTYEQYF	TRBV14	TRBD2	TRBJ2-7	once
TGTGCCAGCAGCTTAGGGGAGGGGCCGAGCTCTGGGGCCAACGTCCTGACTTTC	CASSLGEGPSSGANVLTF	TRBV6-5	TRBD2	TRBJ2-6	-
TGTGCCAGCAGCCAATTCTACTCTGGGGCCAACGTCCTGACTTTC	CASSQFYSGANVLTF	TRBV4-2	-	TRBJ2-6	-